One sample yielded the 16 T cell receptor beta chains listed below, sequenced in a study of shared clonotypes between healthy human individuals. Generated by immunoSEQ multiplex PCR, the TCRdb table keeps only in-frame clones and is missing some. The sample shows 1.6 million or so clones, 97% to 99% of them seen only once. Specimen: naive CD4+ T cells sorted from blood. This sample's subset: CD45RA+ positively selected. These receptors all come from a man aged 25 to 40 in good health.

The chain carries TRBV7-2 and TRBJ2-7; 9 bases are a match to TRBD1. This CDR3 comprises 14 residues. Unmatched junction bases numbered 6, after V lost 7 bases and J lost 2 bases. Germline V gene data show CDR1 as SGHTA and CDR2 as FQGNSA. CDR3 bases: TGTGCCAGCACCCCGGGACAGGGAACCTACGAGCAGTACTTC. Protein product: CASTPGQGTYEQYF.

On this clone itself: The sample holds other DNA sequences that translate to the same CDR3. The V and J genes are TRBV5-1 and TRBJ2-7; possible D gene TRBD1, 6 bases. Looked up from germline, CDR1 is SGHRS and CDR2 is YFSETQ. The length of the CDR3 is 13 residues. V was shortened by 3 bases and J by 3 bases, with 10 bases between the two germline ends. In nucleotides, the CDR3 is TGCGCCAGCAGCTCGGGACAATTCTACGAGCAGTACTTC. Residues: CASSSGQFYEQYF.

The chain employs TRBV7-8 and TRBJ2-7, with D perhaps matching TRBD2 (6 bases). CDR1 and CDR2 (germline): SGHVS, FQNEAQ. The length of the CDR3 is 15 residues. Deletions cut 5 bases from V and 2 bases from J, with 16 bases between. In DNA form, the CDR3 reads TGTGCCAGCAGCCCAAGACCGGGACTTACCTACGAGCAGTACTTC. It yields the protein CASSPRPGLTYEQYF. Complete variable domain (other parts from reference TRBV7-8 and TRBJ2-7): GAGVSQSPRYKVAKRGQDVALRCDPISGHVSLFWYQQALGQGPEFLTYFQNEAQLDKSGLPSDRFFAERPEGSVSTLKIQRTQQEDSAVYLCASSPRPGLTYEQYFGPGTRLTVT.

DNA of the CDR3: TGTGCCTGGAACCATAACACTGAAGCTTTCTTT. Its translation: CAWNHNTEAFF. This chain uses TRBV30 with TRBJ1-1, with D unclear. V was trimmed by 4 bases and J by 2 bases, leaving 5 bases between them. CDR3 length equals 11 residues. From germline, CDR1 is GTSNPN and CDR2 SVGIG (reference sequence).

The chain combines TRBV5-5 with TRBJ1-2; TRBD1 aligns across 9 bases. Germline CDR1 and CDR2: SGHKS and YYEKEE (reference sequence). The length of the CDR3 is 14 residues. V lost 5 bases, J lost 6 bases, and 8 bases stayed unmatched. CDR3 region: CASRYTGGADGYTF. CDR3 coding DNA: TGTGCCAGCAGGTATACAGGGGGCGCTGATGGCTACACCTTC.

A remark on this clone: The same CDR3 can be traced to other DNA sequences in this sample. DNA of the CDR3: TGTGCCAGCAGCGTAGGAGGCGGGAGGGCCTCCTACAATGAGCAGTTCTTC. Protein: CASSVGGGRASYNEQFF. The genes are TRBV9 and TRBJ2-1; 9 nucleotides align to TRBD2. V lost 0 bases, J lost 0 bases, and 4 bases stayed unmatched. CDR3 length: 17 amino acids. The V gene's germline CDR1 is SGDLS and CDR2 YYNGEE.

The V and J genes are TRBV11-2 and TRBJ2-1; 9 bases align to TRBD2. In germline, CDR1 is SGHAT, CDR2 FQNNGV. V dropped 6 bases and J dropped 5; count of bases not matched to a gene: 2. This CDR3 region has 13 residues. The CDR3 DNA follows: TGTGCCAGCAGTAGCGGGAGCCACAATGAGCAGTTCTTC. Its translation: CASSSGSHNEQFF.

V is TRBV9 and J is TRBJ2-2; D perhaps matches TRBD1 (6 bases). With 5 bases removed from V and 4 bases from J, the gap between germline ends came to 18 bases. Germline V gene sequence: CDR1 SGDLS, CDR2 YYNGEE. CDR3 length: 16 amino acids. The CDR3: CASRPGHQGATGELFF. CDR3 DNA: TGTGCCAGCAGGCCGGGACATCAAGGTGCCACCGGGGAGCTGTTTTTT.

This rearrangement joins TRBV5-1 to TRBJ1-2; D is unclear. This CDR3 is 15 amino acids long. V was trimmed by 1 base and J by 1 base, leaving 11 bases between them. Germline CDR1 SGHRS, CDR2 YFSETQ. The CDR3 DNA sequence: TGCGCCAGCAGCTTGCGCCACCTGAATAACTATGGCTACACCTTC. Encoded protein: CASSLRHLNNYGYTF.

This chain joins TRBV6-1 and TRBJ1-1, with D unclear. The V and J ends lost 6 bases and 6 bases respectively, with 14 bases between them. The CDR3 is 13 amino acids. The germline CDR1 and CDR2 sequences are MNHNS and SASEGT. This chain's CDR3 is CASSPEVGPEAFF. The DNA of the CDR3 is TGTGCCAGCAGCCCTGAGGTCGGGCCTGAAGCTTTCTTT.

Remarks on this clone: The sample has other DNA sequences that encode this CDR3 too. V is TRBV5-1 and J is TRBJ2-2, with D possibly being TRBD2 (5 bases). The V end was cut by 0 bases, the J end by 5 bases, with 8 bases between. This CDR3 contains 14 residues. Germline V lookup: CDR1 SGHRS, CDR2 YFSETQ. CDR3 loop: CASSLGGPTGELFF. CDR3 DNA: TGCGCCAGCAGCTTGGGCGGGCCGACCGGGGAGCTGTTTTTT. The whole variable domain, filled in from reference TRBV5-1 and TRBJ2-2, reads KAGVTQTPRYLIKTRGQQVTLSCSPISGHRSVSWYQQTPGQGLQFLFEYFSETQRNKGNFPGRFSGRQFSNSRSEMNVSTLELGDSALYLCASSLGGPTGELFFGEGSRLTVL.

This chain links TRBV5-1 with TRBJ2-3; D is possibly TRBD2 (6 bases). V lost 7 bases to trimming and J lost 5 bases, with 17 bases between them. The CDR3 contains 14 residues. Germline CDR1 is SGHRS and CDR2 is YFSETQ. In DNA form, the CDR3 reads TGCGCCAGCCGGGAGAGGTCTGCTGTAGATACGCAGTATTTT. This sequence encodes CASRERSAVDTQYF.

V is TRBV29-1 and J is TRBJ2-1; D ambiguous. Trimming removed 4 bases from V and 6 bases from J, with 7 bases in between. CDR3 length equals 11 residues. The germline V gene has CDR1 SQVTM and CDR2 ANQGSEA. The CDR3 loop reads CSVAPPNEQFF. The CDR3 coding sequence is TGCAGCGTTGCCCCCCCCAATGAGCAGTTCTTC.

J is TRBJ2-7 and V is TRBV18, with 8 bases that match TRBD1. The V gene's germline CDR1 is KGHSH and CDR2 LQKENI. V lost 3 bases, J lost 5 bases, and 12 bases stayed unmatched. The CDR3 extends over 16 amino acids. CDR3 coding DNA: TGTGCCAGCTCACCCGAACGGACAGGGAGCCCCGACGAGCAGTACTTC. This gives the protein CASSPERTGSPDEQYF. The full variable domain, in which reference TRBV18 and TRBJ2-7 provide the parts outside the CDR3, is NAGVMQNPRHLVRRRGQEARLRCSPMKGHSHVYWYRQLPEEGLKFMVYLQKENIIDESGMPKERFSAEFPKEGPSILRIQQVVRGDSAAYFCASSPERTGSPDEQYFGPGTRLTVT.

This chain connects TRBV19 to TRBJ1-5; perhaps TRBD1 as D (5 bases). The CDR3 runs to 15 residues. Germline lookup yields CDR1 LNHDA and CDR2 SQIVND (reference sequence). Trimming pared 0 bases from V and 6 bases from J, leaving 12 bases between. The CDR3 here is CASSIDGGAGQPQHF. The CDR3 bases are TGTGCCAGTAGTATAGATGGGGGAGCCGGTCAGCCCCAGCATTTT.

This sequence joins TRBV7-9 and TRBJ2-3; D may be TRBD1 or TRBD2 (7 bases each). The CDR3 length is 17 residues. V lost 5 bases, J lost 2 bases, and 20 bases lay in between. Germline lookup yields CDR1 SEHNR and CDR2 FQNEAQ (reference sequence). The chain's CDR3 is CASSPGGDIAVTDTQYF. CDR3 DNA: TGTGCCAGCAGCCCAGGGGGGGACATTGCTGTCACAGATACGCAGTATTTT.